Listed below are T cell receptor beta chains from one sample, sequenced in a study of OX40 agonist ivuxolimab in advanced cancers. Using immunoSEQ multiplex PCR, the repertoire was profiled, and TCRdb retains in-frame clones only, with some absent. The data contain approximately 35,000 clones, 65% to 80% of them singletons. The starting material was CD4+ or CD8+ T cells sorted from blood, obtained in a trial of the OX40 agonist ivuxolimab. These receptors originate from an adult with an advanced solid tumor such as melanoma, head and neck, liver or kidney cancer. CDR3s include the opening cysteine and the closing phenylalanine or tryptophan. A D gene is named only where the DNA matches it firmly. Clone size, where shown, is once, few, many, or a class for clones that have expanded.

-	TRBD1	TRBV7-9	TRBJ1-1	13	CASSSLPGQRAFF	TGTGCCAGCAGCTCCCTCCCGGGACAGAGAGCTTTCTTT
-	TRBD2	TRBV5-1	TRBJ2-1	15	CASSSGLAGGHEQFF	TGCGCCAGCAGCTCCGGACTAGCGGGGGGGCATGAGCAGTTCTTC
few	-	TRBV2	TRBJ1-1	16	CASSAQGGGTNTEAFF	TGTGCCAGCAGTGCGCAGGGCGGGGGGACGAACACTGAAGCTTTCTTT
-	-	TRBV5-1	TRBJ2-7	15	CASSVSLPGDYEQYF	TGCGCCAGCAGCGTGTCCCTGCCAGGGGACTACGAGCAGTACTTC
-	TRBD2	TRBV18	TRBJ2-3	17	CASSPYSAGSSTDTQYF	TGTGCCAGCTCACCCTATTCAGCGGGGAGCTCCACAGATACGCAGTATTTT
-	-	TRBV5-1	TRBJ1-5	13	CASRQGSNQPQHF	TGCGCCAGCAGGCAGGGAAGCAATCAGCCCCAGCATTTT
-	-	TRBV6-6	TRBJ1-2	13	CASTPGANYGYTF	TGTGCCAGCACTCCGGGGGCTAACTATGGCTACACCTTC
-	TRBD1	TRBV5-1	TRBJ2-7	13	CASSGTGNYEQYF	TGCGCCAGCTCAGGGACAGGAAACTACGAGCAGTACTTC
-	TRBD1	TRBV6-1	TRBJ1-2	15	CASSVGTADVYGYTF	TGTGCCAGCAGTGTGGGGACAGCGGACGTCTATGGCTACACCTTC
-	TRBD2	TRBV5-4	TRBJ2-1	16	CASSLGASGGASEQFF	TGTGCCAGCAGCTTGGGCGCTAGCGGGGGGGCCAGTGAGCAGTTCTTC
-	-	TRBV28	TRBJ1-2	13	CASSWGFTGGYTF	TGTGCCAGCAGTTGGGGGTTTACGGGTGGCTACACCTTC
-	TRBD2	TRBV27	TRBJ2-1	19	CASSPSIGSGVWGYNEQFF	TGTGCCAGCAGTCCCTCCATTGGTAGCGGGGTCTGGGGTTACAATGAGCAGTTCTTC
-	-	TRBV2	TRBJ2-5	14	CASGQHGAKETQYF	TGTGCCAGCGGTCAACACGGAGCGAAAGAGACCCAGTACTTC
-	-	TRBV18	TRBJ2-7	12	CASSRQSYEQYF	TGTGCCAGCTCACGACAATCCTACGAGCAGTACTTC
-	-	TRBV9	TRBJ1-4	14	CASSVGVTNEKLFF	TGTGCCAGCAGCGTAGGGGTGACTAATGAAAAACTGTTTTTT
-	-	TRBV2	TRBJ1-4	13	CASSLGLNEKLFF	TGTGCCAGCAGTCTCGGACTAAATGAAAAACTGTTTTTT
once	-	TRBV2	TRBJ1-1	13	CASSDLGGTEAFF	TGTGCCAGCAGTGACCTGGGCGGGACTGAAGCTTTCTTT
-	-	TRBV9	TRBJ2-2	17	CASSVEGRRGNTGELFF	TGTGCCAGCAGCGTAGAGGGGCGGCGGGGGAACACCGGGGAGCTGTTTTTT
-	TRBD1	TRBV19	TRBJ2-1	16	CASSIAAGQGYNEQFF	TGTGCCAGTAGTATAGCAGCCGGACAGGGATACAATGAGCAGTTCTTC
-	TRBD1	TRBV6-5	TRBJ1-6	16	CASSYPTGGGNSPLHF	TGTGCCAGCAGTTACCCGACAGGGGGAGGGAATTCACCCCTCCACTTT